The 17 T cell receptor beta chains reported below all come from one sample, sequenced in a study of shared clonotypes between healthy human individuals. The method was immunoSEQ multiplex PCR; TCRdb's version includes in-frame clones alone and lacks a portion of them. The data hold roughly 1,500,000 clones, with 95% to 99% observed a single time. Sequencing was done on a sample of naive CD4+ T cells sorted from blood. Subset meaning: CD45RA+ positively selected. All receptors derive from a man aged 30 to 39 in good health.

The V call is TRBV7-2, the J call TRBJ2-1, with TRBD2 identical over 8 bases. Germline loops: CDR1 SGHTA, CDR2 FQGNSA. Unmatched junction bases numbered 9, after V lost 5 bases and J lost 0 bases. The CDR3 extends over 17 amino acids. The CDR3 here is CASSPEGGRISYNEQFF. As DNA, the CDR3 is TGTGCCAGCAGCCCAGAAGGCGGGAGGATCTCCTACAATGAGCAGTTCTTC.

The chain has TRBV28 and TRBJ2-7; 12 bases match TRBD2. Germline values: CDR1 MDHEN, CDR2 SYDVKM. This CDR3 contains 19 residues. V trimming: 7 bases; J trimming: 3 bases; junction bases outside the gene matches: 19. CDR3 sequence reads: CASTSGLAGYYRGIYEQYF. In nucleotides, the CDR3 is TGTGCCAGCACCTCCGGACTAGCGGGATACTATCGCGGAATCTACGAGCAGTACTTC.

This sequence joins TRBV6-4 and TRBJ2-3; possibly TRBD1 or TRBD2 for D (5 bases each). The CDR3 consists of 16 residues. Germline CDR1 MRHNA, CDR2 SNTAGT. V was pared by 0 bases and J by 2 bases, with 12 bases between. CDR3 sequence: CASSDSKRGDTDTQYF. CDR3 DNA sequence: TGTGCCAGCAGTGACTCGAAGAGGGGAGACACAGATACGCAGTATTTT.

V is TRBV18 and J is TRBJ2-7, with unresolved D. V lost 6 bases and J lost 0, with 3 bases in between. Germline V CDR1 and CDR2: KGHSH, LQKENI. The CDR3 is 11 residues long. CDR3 DNA sequence: TGTGCCAGCTCTTACTCCTACGAGCAGTACTTC. Its protein is CASSYSYEQYF. Full variable domain (rest looked up from reference TRBV18 and TRBJ2-7): NAGVMQNPRHLVRRRGQEARLRCSPMKGHSHVYWYRQLPEEGLKFMVYLQKENIIDESGMPKERFSAEFPKEGPSILRIQQVVRGDSAAYFCASSYSYEQYFGPGTRLTVT.

This chain connects TRBV2 to TRBJ2-1; D is undetermined. CDR1 is SNHLY and CDR2 is FYNNEI in the germline V gene. Trimming removed 5 bases at V and 5 bases at J, with 10 bases between. This CDR3 region has 13 residues. The DNA of the CDR3 is TGTGCCAGCAGTACGGGTGTCAACAATGAGCAGTTCTTC. Its protein product is CASSTGVNNEQFF.

The chain has TRBV28 and TRBJ1-1; D is ambiguous. V was shortened by 5 bases and J by 11 bases, with 15 bases between the two germline ends. The germline V gene encodes CDR1 MDHEN and CDR2 SYDVKM. The CDR3 loop spans 12 amino acids. The CDR3 loop is CASSTSSIGAFF. CDR3 coding DNA: TGTGCCAGCAGTACCTCATCAATCGGGGCTTTCTTT. The whole variable domain, remainder taken from reference TRBV28 and TRBJ1-1, is DVKVTQSSRYLVKRTGEKVFLECVQDMDHENMFWYRQDPGLGLRLIYFSYDVKMKEKGDIPEGYSVSREKKERFSLILESASTNQTSMYLCASSTSSIGAFFGQGTRLTVV.

The rearrangement links TRBV28 to TRBJ2-6, with D possibly TRBD1 on 6 matching bases. V dropped 1 base and J dropped 1 base, with 14 bases sitting between them. Germline lookup yields CDR1 MDHEN and CDR2 SYDVKM. CDR3 length: 18 amino acids. The CDR3 reads CASSLFPTGNSGANVLTF. The CDR3 DNA follows: TGTGCCAGCAGTTTATTCCCCACAGGGAATTCTGGGGCCAACGTCCTGACTTTC.

The chain combines TRBV19 with TRBJ2-7; D is possibly TRBD1 (5 bases). The ends were cut back, 3 bases at V and 6 bases at J, with 15 bases in the middle. Germline CDR1 and CDR2: LNHDA and SQIVND (reference sequence). The CDR3 has 14 residues. CDR3 sequence: CASSIGIQESEQYF. The CDR3 DNA reads TGTGCCAGTAGTATCGGAATACAGGAATCCGAGCAGTACTTC.

The chain carries TRBV2 and TRBJ2-5; D uncertain. This CDR3 is 13 amino acids long. Germline V gene sequence: CDR1 SNHLY, CDR2 FYNNEI. Trimming left V 5 bases short and J 2 bases short, with 9 bases between. The CDR3: CASSPNLQETQYF. The CDR3 region has the DNA TGTGCCAGCAGTCCTAACCTTCAAGAGACCCAGTACTTC.

This clone was recorded only once. The CDR3 reads CASSATSGRATGELFF. The CDR3 DNA is TGCGCCAGCAGCGCGACTAGCGGGAGGGCGACCGGGGAGCTGTTTTTT. This chain uses TRBV5-1 with TRBJ2-2; 14 positions agree with TRBD2. The J segment lost 5 bases and the V segment lost 4 bases, leaving 4 bases of the junction unmatched. Germline CDR1 and CDR2: SGHRS and YFSETQ. The CDR3 runs 16 residues.

For this clone: The junction departs from the called germline gene at one end, perhaps through a read error. The V call is TRBV7-7, the J call TRBJ2-5, with D unclear. The CDR3 loop spans 13 amino acids. Germline CDR1 SSHAT, CDR2 FNYEAQ (reference sequence). The CDR3 protein is CASSPRQEETQYF. CDR3 sequence (DNA): TGTGCTAGCAGCCCACGGCAGGAAGAGACCCAGTACTTC.

This chain uses TRBV7-9 with TRBJ2-5; no reliable D call. Germline V gene sequence: CDR1 SEHNR, CDR2 FQNEAQ (reference sequence). The germline V and J ends were trimmed by 2 bases and 5 bases, with 12 bases remaining between them. This CDR3 spans 14 amino acids. The DNA of the CDR3 is TGTGCCAGCAGCTTACCAATATCTAGGGAGACCCAGTACTTC. Its translation is CASSLPISRETQYF. The whole variable domain, filled in from reference TRBV7-9 and TRBJ2-5, reads DTGVSQNPRHKITKRGQNVTFRCDPISEHNRLYWYRQTLGQGPEFLTYFQNEAQLEKSRLLSDRFSAERPKGSFSTLEIQRTEQGDSAMYLCASSLPISRETQYFGPGTRLLVL.

V is TRBV6-5 and J is TRBJ2-7, with D possibly matching TRBD2 (6 bases). Germline CDR1 MNHEY, CDR2 SVGAGI. Trimming took off 5 bases at V and 2 bases at J, with 10 bases between the two ends. The CDR3 has 13 amino acids. The CDR3, as DNA: TGTGCCAGCAGTGGCGGGACTCCCTACGAGCAGTACTTC. It codes for CASSGGTPYEQYF.

The chain has TRBV2 and TRBJ2-2; the D call may be TRBD1 or TRBD2 (5 bases each). The CDR3 runs 16 residues. Looked up from germline, CDR1 is SNHLY and CDR2 is FYNNEI. Trimming pared 4 bases from V and 2 bases from J, leaving 14 bases between. This chain's CDR3 is CASSVILGANTGELFF. CDR3 nucleotide sequence: TGTGCCAGCAGTGTTATTCTCGGGGCAAACACCGGGGAGCTGTTTTTT.

The rearrangement joins TRBV6-5 to TRBJ1-1; D gene uncertain. The CDR3 is made up of 13 amino acids. Germline lookup yields CDR1 MNHEY and CDR2 SVGAGI. Trimming took 7 bases from V and 4 from J, leaving 13 bases between them. The CDR3 nucleotides read TGTGCCAGCAAAGTAGAACAGTTCACTGAAGCTTTCTTT. It yields the protein CASKVEQFTEAFF.

The rearrangement joins TRBV7-2 to TRBJ2-1; 9 nucleotides match TRBD2. Germline values: CDR1 SGHTA, CDR2 FQGNSA. This CDR3 is 16 amino acids long. Losses at the gene ends were 3 bases for V and 4 bases for J; bases not matched to a gene: 7. This chain's CDR3 is CASSFSGAGGYNEQFF. CDR3 nucleotides: TGTGCCAGCAGCTTTTCGGGGGCGGGAGGGTACAATGAGCAGTTCTTC.

This clone appeared a single time. The V gene is TRBV7-2, the J gene TRBJ2-7; 10 bases fit TRBD1. The junction had 13 bases not matched to a gene; V was cut back by 2 bases and J by 0 bases. The CDR3 length is 19 residues. Germline assignment: CDR1 SGHTA and CDR2 FQGNSA. CDR3 in DNA: TGTGCCAGCAGCTTAATGACAGGGGGCCGACTAGCGAGCTCCTACGAGCAGTACTTC. It encodes CASSLMTGGRLASSYEQYF.